These 10 T cell receptor beta chains came from one sample sequenced in a study of shared clonotypes between healthy human individuals. Naive CD8 cells were CD45RO-negative, positively selected for CCR7, excluding terminally differentiated effector memory CD45RA+ cells. Generated by immunoSEQ multiplex PCR, the TCRdb table keeps only in-frame clones and is missing some. The sample contains about 2 million clones, just under 95% of which appear only once. The specimen sequenced was naive CD8+ T cells sorted from blood. The receptors were gathered from a young man in good health.

The chain combines TRBV30 with TRBJ2-1; 11 bases are a match to TRBD2. J lost 10 bases, V lost 5 bases, and 10 bases had no gene match. Per the germline V gene, CDR1 is GTSNPN and CDR2 is SVGIG (reference sequence). The CDR3 consists of 14 residues. The CDR3: CAWGRGLAEIEQFF. Here the CDR3 DNA reads TGTGCCTGGGGGAGGGGACTAGCGGAGATAGAGCAGTTCTTC.

This clone appeared once. This same CDR3 is encoded by further DNA sequences in the sample. The rearrangement joins TRBV7-2 to TRBJ2-7, with D maybe TRBD1 (5 bases). Per germline, CDR1 SGHTA and CDR2 FQGNSA. Trimming cost V 1 base and J 0 bases, with 10 bases left between them. The length of the CDR3 is 15 residues. The DNA of the CDR3 is TGTGCCAGCAGCTTAGTTCAGGGTGGCTCCTACGAGCAGTACTTC. The encoded protein is CASSLVQGGSYEQYF.

The V gene is TRBV19, the J gene TRBJ2-7; the D gene is possibly TRBD1 (6 bases). The CDR3 is 14 residues long. Trimming stripped 5 bases from V and 2 bases from J, with 13 bases between. The germline V gene has CDR1 LNHDA and CDR2 SQIVND (reference sequence). This CDR3 reads CASSFRDTPYEQYF. The CDR3 coding sequence is TGTGCCAGTAGTTTCAGGGACACCCCCTACGAGCAGTACTTC.

The rearrangement links TRBV15 to TRBJ2-5; TRBD2 aligns across 7 bases. The J segment lost 2 bases and the V segment lost 6 bases, leaving 18 bases of the junction unmatched. The CDR3 sequence is 18 residues long. Germline loops: CDR1 LNHNV, CDR2 YYDKDF (reference sequence). The CDR3, as DNA: TGTGCCACCAGTACCCTAGCGGCGGAGAGGGTGCATCAAGAGACCCAGTACTTC. This gives the protein CATSTLAAERVHQETQYF.

Concerning this clone: This sample includes further DNA sequences coding for the same CDR3. V gene TRBV27 combines with J gene TRBJ1-5; a possible D gene is TRBD1 (5 bases). Germline assignment: CDR1 MNHEY and CDR2 SMNVEV (reference sequence). The CDR3 covers 14 residues. With 3 bases removed from V and 0 bases from J, the gap between germline ends came to 6 bases. The CDR3 is CASSFTGSNQPQHF. Here the CDR3 DNA reads TGTGCCAGCAGTTTTACAGGTAGCAATCAGCCCCAGCATTTT.

In this sample, this clone turned up once. This chain joins TRBV27 and TRBJ2-2, with D possibly TRBD2 on 6 matching bases. The CDR3 runs to 14 residues. V lost 8 bases and J lost 6, with 16 bases in between. The germline gives CDR1 MNHEY, CDR2 SMNVEV (reference sequence). Here the CDR3 reads CASFSRRDAGELFF. The DNA of the CDR3 is TGTGCCAGCTTCTCCAGGCGGGATGCCGGGGAGCTGTTTTTT.

This chain joins TRBV5-1 and TRBJ2-7; TRBD1 matches at 9 bases. The CDR3 is 15 residues long. J gave up 0 bases and V 4 bases, and 5 bases lay outside the gene matches. Germline values: CDR1 SGHRS, CDR2 YFSETQ. CDR3 sequence: CASSGPGQGSYEQYF. As DNA, the CDR3 is TGCGCCAGCAGCGGACCGGGACAGGGCTCCTACGAGCAGTACTTC.

Comments on this clone: Other nucleotide sequences from this sample produce the same CDR3. The chain uses TRBV6-1 and TRBJ1-5; D may be TRBD1 (5 bases). This CDR3 has 14 residues. Germline V gene sequence: CDR1 MNHNS, CDR2 SASEGT. V was shortened by 3 bases and J by 3 bases, with 9 bases between the two germline ends. The chain's CDR3 is CASSEGDFNQPQHF. The CDR3 coding sequence is TGTGCCAGCAGTGAGGGGGATTTCAATCAGCCCCAGCATTTT.

The chain carries TRBV12-5 and TRBJ2-5, with D perhaps assigned TRBD1 or TRBD2 (5 bases each). From germline, CDR1 is LGHNT and CDR2 FRNRAP. There are 15 residues in the CDR3. Trimming left V 5 bases short and J 4 bases short, with 17 bases between. The CDR3 DNA follows: TGTGCTAGTGGTCTGCCCGGGACGGCCCGAGAGACCCAGTACTTC. The encoded protein is CASGLPGTARETQYF. The full variable domain, in which reference TRBV12-5 and TRBJ2-5 provide the parts outside the CDR3, is DARVTQTPRHKVTEMGQEVTMRCQPILGHNTVFWYRQTMMQGLELLAYFRNRAPLDDSGMPKDRFSAEMPDATLATLKIQPSEPRDSAVYFCASGLPGTARETQYFGPGTRLLVL.

The genes are TRBV9 and TRBJ2-5; weak D call: TRBD2 (6 bases). The CDR3 is made up of 17 amino acids. With 2 bases removed from V and 1 base from J, the gap between germline ends came to 18 bases. Germline assignment: CDR1 SGDLS and CDR2 YYNGEE. In nucleotides, the CDR3 is TGTGCCAGCAGCGTGGGCTATGGCGGGACCGTCCAAGAGACCCAGTACTTC. Protein sequence: CASSVGYGGTVQETQYF.